This T cell receptor beta chain was retrieved from a study of cytomegalovirus exposure and HLA in healthy donors. This CDR3 has 14 amino acids. Germline V gives CDR1 SGDLS, CDR2 YYNGEE. V was trimmed by 2 bases and J by 0 bases, leaving 9 bases between them. Comments on this clone: Within the sample, other DNA sequences also encode this same CDR3.

Primers: 60 Vbeta forward and 13 Jbeta reverse. TCRdb keeps only in-frame clones here, not all; method: immunoSEQ multiplex PCR. This sample's table reports about 75,000 clones. The material sequenced was PBMCs. This rearrangement joins TRBV9 to TRBJ2-7; weak D call: TRBD1 (6 bases). The receptor was derived from a man aged 40-50 years in good health and CMV-seronegative. The CDR3 coding sequence is TGTGCCAGCAGCGTTGGGGACATCTCCTACGAGCAGTACTTC. The encoded protein is CASSVGDISYEQYF.